One sample yielded the 30 T cell receptor beta chains listed below, sequenced in a study of blood T cell repertoires in COVID-19 (TCRdb year 2020). Libraries were made using the immunoSEQ multiplex PCR assay. As stored in TCRdb, this immuneACCESS dataset retains in-frame rearrangements with V and J assigned. A fraction of the clones does not appear; measured against another copy, unresolved V genes explain less than half of the discrepancy, and the remainder lacks a known reason. This sample lists some 150,000 clones; around 79% were detected once. Clones ranked in the top ten supply just under 5% of the sample. The sequenced sample consisted of peripheral blood. All receptors come from a woman between 70 and 85 years old with COVID-19, enrolled during active disease.

J is TRBJ1-3 and V is TRBV4-3; no reliable D call. V was clipped by 0 bases and J by 0 bases, with 12 bases between them. The germline V gene encodes CDR1 LGHNA and CDR2 YSLEER. This CDR3 comprises 17 residues. The CDR3 DNA reads as TGCGCCAGCAGCCAAGACGGGAGCCCCCTCTCTGGAAACACCATATATTTT. Translation: CASSQDGSPLSGNTIYF.

This chain connects TRBV9 to TRBJ1-6; D is perhaps TRBD1 (6 bases). Germline V lookup: CDR1 SGDLS, CDR2 YYNGEE. V gave up 3 bases and J gave up 0 bases, with 13 bases separating them. CDR3 length: 17 residues. The CDR3 nucleotides are TGTGCCAGCAGCGAGCCCCAGGGGAGCTCCTATAATTCACCCCTCCACTTT. Its protein product is CASSEPQGSSYNSPLHF.

This chain links TRBV19 with TRBJ1-2; TRBD1 matches 7 bases. This CDR3 is 19 amino acids long. Germline trimming cut 1 base from V and 4 bases from J; bases unmatched to any gene: 18. Germline values: CDR1 LNHDA, CDR2 SQIVND (reference sequence). In nucleotides, the CDR3 is TGTGCCAGTAGTATAGTATCCCCGCGTTCTAGGGGGCGAGGCTATGGCTACACCTTC. Amino acid sequence: CASSIVSPRSRGRGYGYTF. The entire variable domain, with the rest obtained from reference TRBV19 and TRBJ1-2, is as follows: DGGITQSPKYLFRKEGQNVTLSCEQNLNHDAMYWYRQDPGQGLRLIYYSQIVNDFQKGDIAEGYSVSREKKESFPLTVTSAQKNPTAFYLCASSIVSPRSRGRGYGYTFGSGTRLTVV.

The V gene is TRBV6-5, the J gene TRBJ1-5; TRBD1 aligns across 8 bases. The CDR3 sequence is 15 residues long. Looked up from germline, CDR1 is MNHEY and CDR2 is SVGAGI. V shed 6 bases, J shed 4 bases, and the junction held 8 bases outside the gene matches. The CDR3 DNA sequence: TGTGCCAGCAGCCAAATACGGACAGGGAATCAGCCCCAGCATTTT. It is translated as CASSQIRTGNQPQHF.

This clone was detected many times. This rearrangement joins TRBV7-8 to TRBJ2-7; 8 bases agree with TRBD1. CDR1 and CDR2 (germline): SGHVS, FQNEAQ. After removal of 5 bases from V and 0 bases from J, the junction contained 6 bases not matched to a gene. The CDR3 is 15 residues long. In DNA form, the CDR3 reads TGTGCCAGCAGCAAGACAGGGGAGAGCTCCTACGAGCAGTACTTC. This gives the protein CASSKTGESSYEQYF.

The chain uses TRBV19 and TRBJ2-1; TRBD2 matches 9 bases. CDR1 and CDR2 from the germline V gene are LNHDA and SQIVND (reference sequence). Trimming cost V 10 bases and J 12 bases; bases outside gene matches: 13. This CDR3 spans 13 amino acids. The CDR3 DNA follows: TGTGCCACTAGCGGGGACCTCCGAGGGGGGCAGTTCTTC. Translated, it gives CATSGDLRGGQFF. Combining the CDR3 with reference TRBV19 and TRBJ2-1 gives the whole variable domain DGGITQSPKYLFRKEGQNVTLSCEQNLNHDAMYWYRQDPGQGLRLIYYSQIVNDFQKGDIAEGYSVSREKKESFPLTVTSAQKNPTAFYLCATSGDLRGGQFFGPGTRLTVL.

The chain recombines TRBV2 with TRBJ1-1, with D perhaps matching TRBD1 (6 bases). Germline values: CDR1 SNHLY, CDR2 FYNNEI. V lost 8 bases, J lost 4 bases, and 11 bases lay in between. The CDR3 totals 12 residues. The CDR3 coding sequence is TGTGCCAGCCTACAGGGAAGCACTGAAGCTTTCTTT. It specifies CASLQGSTEAFF.

This chain uses TRBV5-6 with TRBJ2-3; D is ambiguous. CDR1 is SGHDT and CDR2 is YYEEEE in the germline V gene. This CDR3 is 16 amino acids long. V lost 3 bases to trimming and J lost 2 bases, with 16 bases between them. The CDR3 sequence: CASSSGRRGATDTQYF. The DNA of the CDR3 is TGTGCCAGCAGCTCCGGCCGTAGAGGAGCCACAGATACGCAGTATTTT.

The genes are TRBV5-1 and TRBJ1-5; no clear D. Germline V gives CDR1 SGHRS, CDR2 YFSETQ. The CDR3 covers 15 residues. V was trimmed by 0 bases and J by 2 bases, leaving 9 bases between them. CDR3: CASSLAGVGNQPQHF. CDR3 DNA: TGCGCCAGCAGCTTGGCCGGGGTCGGCAATCAGCCCCAGCATTTT.

The gene calls are TRBV5-5 and TRBJ2-2; 9 positions match TRBD1. J lost 6 bases, V lost 4 bases, and 7 bases had no gene match. CDR1 and CDR2 from the germline V gene are SGHKS and YYEKEE (reference sequence). This CDR3 has 15 amino acids. The DNA for the CDR3 is TGTGCCAGCAGCCCAAGACAGGGGGGAGCCGGGGAGCTGTTTTTT. This translates into CASSPRQGGAGELFF.

CDR3 DNA sequence: TGTGCCAGCGGCAGGACAGGGCTGTACGAGCAGTACTTC. Translating it yields CASGRTGLYEQYF. This chain uses TRBV27 with TRBJ2-7; TRBD1 aligns across 8 bases. This CDR3 is 13 amino acids long. CDR1 is MNHEY, CDR2 SMNVEV, per germline (reference sequence). V shed 8 bases and J 4 bases; nucleotides not matched to a gene: 7.

CDR3 in DNA: TGTGCCAGCAGCTTGAGGCCCAGGGATGGAAACACCATATATTTT. Translating gives CASSLRPRDGNTIYF. This sequence joins TRBV5-5 and TRBJ1-3; a weak D match, TRBD1 (5 bases). Germline lookup yields CDR1 SGHKS and CDR2 YYEKEE (reference sequence). Trimming left V 1 base short and J 3 bases short, with 11 bases between. The CDR3 has 15 amino acids.

The chain recombines TRBV6-1 with TRBJ2-7; 7 bases align to TRBD1. This CDR3 is 15 amino acids long. Germline V CDR1 and CDR2: MNHNS, SASEGT. The V gene end was trimmed by 5 bases and the J gene end by 3 bases; junction bases not matched to a gene: 10. The CDR3 here is CASSSRQGFSYEQYF. CDR3 sequence (DNA): TGTGCCAGCAGTTCTCGACAGGGCTTTAGCTACGAGCAGTACTTC.

The rearrangement joins TRBV6-6 to TRBJ1-1, with D possibly being TRBD1 (5 bases). The germline CDR1 and CDR2 sequences are MNHNY and SVGAGI (reference sequence). There are 14 residues in the CDR3. V shed 7 bases and J shed 5 bases, with 17 bases lying between them. The CDR3 is CASTEDSLGTEAFF. The DNA of the CDR3 is TGTGCCAGCACCGAAGACAGCCTGGGGACTGAAGCTTTCTTT.

This chain links TRBV11-3 with TRBJ2-2, with a tentative D call TRBD2 (5 bases). The CDR3 has 16 residues. Germline-derived CDR1 and CDR2 are SGHNT and YENEEA. V was shortened by 1 base and J by 2 bases, with 11 bases between the two germline ends. In DNA, the CDR3 is TGTGCCAGCAGCTTAGTTACTAGTGTAAACACCGGGGAGCTGTTTTTT. This translates into CASSLVTSVNTGELFF.

This clone was observed a few times. The gene calls are TRBV6-4 and TRBJ1-5; no clear D. V shed 9 bases and J shed 0 bases, with 9 bases lying between them. Germline V gene data show CDR1 as MRHNA and CDR2 as SNTAGT. The CDR3 runs to 13 residues. This CDR3 is CARGRFSNQPQHF. In DNA, the CDR3 is TGTGCCAGAGGCAGGTTTAGCAATCAGCCCCAGCATTTT.

V and J are TRBV2 and TRBJ1-2; a weak D match, TRBD1 (5 bases). The CDR3 runs 13 residues. V was pared by 3 bases and J by 5 bases, with 10 bases between. CDR1 is SNHLY, CDR2 FYNNEI, per germline. The CDR3 spells CASSDRAEYGYTF. Here the CDR3 DNA reads TGTGCCAGCAGTGACAGGGCGGAGTATGGCTACACCTTC.

This sequence joins TRBV15 and TRBJ2-7; possibly TRBD1 for D (6 bases). Germline V gene data show CDR1 as LNHNV and CDR2 as YYDKDF (reference sequence). V lost 5 bases and J 2 bases, leaving 13 bases between the germline ends. The CDR3 consists of 14 residues. CDR3 sequence (DNA): TGTGCCACCAGCCCCAACAGGGACCCCTACGAGCAGTACTTC. This codes for CATSPNRDPYEQYF.

The V and J genes are TRBV3-1 (or the pseudogene TRBV3-2) and TRBJ1-2, with 8 bases matching TRBD1. Trimming at V came to 3 bases and at J to 5 bases, leaving 11 bases not matched to a gene. The CDR3 consists of 16 residues. Germline CDR1 reads LGHDT; CDR2 reads YNNKEL (reference sequence). This CDR3 is CASSHTSGDRQYGYTF. The CDR3 DNA reads TGTGCCAGCAGCCACACCTCGGGGGACAGGCAATATGGCTACACCTTC.

This chain connects TRBV19 to TRBJ1-5; a weak D match, TRBD1 (6 bases). The CDR3 contains 16 residues. With 4 bases removed from V and 4 bases from J, the gap between germline ends came to 17 bases. Germline V gene data show CDR1 as LNHDA and CDR2 as SQIVND (reference sequence). The DNA for the CDR3 is TGTGCCAGTAGTACCACAGGGATATCGGGGAATCAGCCCCAGCATTTT. It codes for CASSTTGISGNQPQHF. The full variable domain, in which reference TRBV19 and TRBJ1-5 provide the parts outside the CDR3, is DGGITQSPKYLFRKEGQNVTLSCEQNLNHDAMYWYRQDPGQGLRLIYYSQIVNDFQKGDIAEGYSVSREKKESFPLTVTSAQKNPTAFYLCASSTTGISGNQPQHFGDGTRLSIL.

The rearrangement links TRBV5-6 to TRBJ2-1; perhaps TRBD1 as D (5 bases). The CDR3 runs to 15 residues. Germline assignment: CDR1 SGHDT and CDR2 YYEEEE. The V gene lost 3 bases and the J gene lost 1 base, with 11 bases spanning the gap. The CDR3 here is CASSSDTSSYNEQFF. CDR3 in DNA: TGTGCCAGCAGCTCGGACACCTCGTCCTACAATGAGCAGTTCTTC.

The CDR3 DNA follows: TGTGCCAGCAGCTTGGGACAGGGGGCTCAGCCCCAGCATTTT. Translating gives CASSLGQGAQPQHF. J is TRBJ1-5 and V is TRBV5-6; 10 nucleotides agree with TRBD1. The V and J ends lost 0 bases and 6 bases, in that order; junction bases with no gene match: 0. Germline-derived CDR1 and CDR2 are SGHDT and YYEEEE. The length of the CDR3 is 14 residues.

J is TRBJ2-2 and V is TRBV11-2, with D possibly matching TRBD2 (6 bases). With 6 bases removed from V and 6 bases from J, the gap between germline ends came to 14 bases. CDR1 and CDR2 from the germline V gene are SGHAT and FQNNGV. This CDR3 spans 14 amino acids. CDR3 in amino acids: CASRQAGGAGELFF. CDR3 nucleotide sequence: TGTGCCAGCAGACAGGCGGGCGGGGCCGGGGAGCTGTTTTTT.

The V gene is TRBV7-8, the J gene TRBJ2-7; 9 bases align to TRBD1. Germline trimming cut 5 bases from V and 4 bases from J; bases unmatched to any gene: 9. There are 15 residues in the CDR3. Germline V CDR1 and CDR2: SGHVS, FQNEAQ. CDR3 DNA sequence: TGTGCCAGCAGCCCTAGGGGGACAGGGATATACGAGCAGTACTTC. Its protein product is CASSPRGTGIYEQYF.

V is TRBV11-2 and J is TRBJ2-1, with 8 bases fitting TRBD2. Trimming removed 5 bases from V and 7 bases from J; junction bases left unmatched: 7. Germline V gives CDR1 SGHAT, CDR2 FQNNGV. The CDR3 contains 14 residues. The CDR3 nucleotides read TGTGCCAGCAGCCCTCGGGAGGGGAGAAATGAGCAGTTCTTC. Translation gives CASSPREGRNEQFF. The full variable domain, with the rest looked up from reference TRBV11-2 and TRBJ2-1, is EAGVAQSPRYKIIEKRQSVAFWCNPISGHATLYWYQQILGQGPKLLIQFQNNGVVDDSQLPKDRFSAERLKGVDSTLKIQPAKLEDSAVYLCASSPREGRNEQFFGPGTRLTVL.

The chain recombines TRBV7-2 with TRBJ2-3, with 11 positions matching TRBD2. This CDR3 has 22 residues. CDR1 is SGHTA, CDR2 FQGNSA, per germline. V was clipped by 0 bases and J by 1 base; unmatched bases: 18. As DNA, the CDR3 is TGTGCCAGCAGCTTAGCCTATACTGGTAGCGGGGGGGCGCACAGTGGCACAGATACGCAGTATTTT. It translates to CASSLAYTGSGGAHSGTDTQYF.

The chain couples TRBV27 to TRBJ1-2; a possible D gene is TRBD1 (5 bases). This CDR3 spans 14 amino acids. The germline V and J ends were trimmed by 8 bases and 8 bases, with 21 bases remaining between them. CDR1 and CDR2 from the germline V gene are MNHEY and SMNVEV (reference sequence). As DNA, the CDR3 is TGTGCCAGCGCCACGGCAGGGCCTACAGGCGGCTACACCTTC. This gives the protein CASATAGPTGGYTF.

The V call is TRBV18, the J call TRBJ1-1; a possible D gene is TRBD1 (5 bases). The CDR3 contains 14 residues. Trimming pared 3 bases from V and 7 bases from J, leaving 15 bases between. Germline CDR1 is KGHSH and CDR2 is LQKENI. The chain's CDR3 is CASSPLLTTVEAFF. As DNA, the CDR3 is TGTGCCAGCTCACCTTTACTAACGACAGTTGAAGCTTTCTTT. The full variable domain, completed using reference TRBV18 and TRBJ1-1, is NAGVMQNPRHLVRRRGQEARLRCSPMKGHSHVYWYRQLPEEGLKFMVYLQKENIIDESGMPKERFSAEFPKEGPSILRIQQVVRGDSAAYFCASSPLLTTVEAFFGQGTRLTVV.

This clone has a handful of counts. Here the CDR3 reads CASTRTGPALRHTF. The CDR3 DNA is TGTGCCTCCACCCGGACAGGCCCGGCCCTCCGCCACACCTTC. The genes are TRBV30 and TRBJ1-2, with 7 bases fitting TRBD1. CDR3 size: 14 residues. Trimming cost V 7 bases and J 12 bases; bases outside gene matches: 20. The germline gives CDR1 GTSNPN, CDR2 SVGIG (reference sequence).

The chain is built from TRBV6-2 or TRBV6-3 and TRBJ1-1; 10 bases are shared with TRBD1. Per germline, CDR1 MNHEY and CDR2 SVGEGT. The V segment lost 6 bases and the J segment 1 base; nucleotides outside the gene matches: 11. The CDR3 extends over 17 amino acids. The CDR3 protein is CASSRRGTGVSNTEAFF. The DNA for the CDR3 is TGTGCCAGCAGCCGACGAGGGACAGGGGTTTCGAACACTGAAGCTTTCTTT.